The 27 T cell receptor beta chains below come from one sample, sequenced in a study of early T cells in non-severe SARS-CoV-2 infection. TCRdb redid the calling of the 5' RACE reads with MiXCR, one entry per CDR3 protein. The sample has about 26,000 distinct CDR3 sequences; approximately 4.8% are singletons. Input material: whole blood. Every receptor here comes from an adult who was a healthcare worker with PCR-confirmed SARS-CoV-2 infection or an uninfected control (not recorded which).

This clonotype was seen at least ten times. The chain links TRBV5-4 to TRBJ2-6; D remains ambiguous. The germline gives CDR1 SGHNT, CDR2 YYREEE (reference sequence). V lost 0 bases and J 0 bases, leaving 4 bases between the germline ends. This CDR3 spans 15 amino acids. CDR3 loop: CASSLESSGANVLTF. The CDR3 nucleotides are TGTGCCAGCAGCTTGGAGTCCTCTGGGGCCAACGTCCTGACTTTC.

By proportion, this clonotype is medium-sized. The junction does not match germline at one end; this may be a read error. The V and J genes are TRBV7-8 and TRBJ2-5; maybe TRBD2 (6 bases). Germline V CDR1 and CDR2: SGHVS, FQNEAQ. The CDR3 sequence is 15 residues long. CDR3 DNA: TGTGCCAGCAGCCTAGCTGGGGGGTTTAGTGAGACCCAGTACTTC. Its protein is CASSLAGGFSETQYF.

V and J are TRBV11-2 and TRBJ1-1; D is possibly TRBD1 (5 bases). Trimming took off 5 bases at V and 4 bases at J, with 11 bases between the two ends. This CDR3 is 13 amino acids long. Germline V gene data show CDR1 as SGHAT and CDR2 as FQNNGV. CDR3 region: CASSNQGSTEAFF. DNA for the CDR3: TGTGCCAGCAGCAACCAGGGATCCACTGAAGCTTTCTTT.

This clonotype was recorded many times. The rearrangement uses TRBV7-8 and TRBJ2-3; D gene unclear. CDR1 is SGHVS and CDR2 is FQNEAQ in the germline V gene. The CDR3 has 14 residues. V lost 0 bases, J lost 2 bases, and 6 bases lay in between. CDR3 amino acids: CASSLARATDTQYF. The DNA of the CDR3 is TGTGCCAGCAGCTTAGCCCGGGCCACAGATACGCAGTATTTT.

At least ten counts were recorded for this clonotype. This CDR3 is CSARDDSPLHF. DNA of the CDR3: TGCAGTGCTAGGGACGATTCACCCCTCCACTTT. V gene TRBV20-1 combines with J gene TRBJ1-6; D gene ambiguous. The germline V gene encodes CDR1 DFQATT and CDR2 SNEGSKA (reference sequence). This CDR3 region has 11 residues. V lost 3 bases, J lost 8 bases, and 5 bases lay in between.

This clonotype was recorded many times. This rearrangement joins TRBV11-2 to TRBJ2-7, with D possibly TRBD1 on 6 matching bases. Germline V gene data show CDR1 as SGHAT and CDR2 as FQNNGV. V was shortened by 5 bases and J by 3 bases, with 17 bases between the two germline ends. The CDR3 is 15 residues long. The CDR3 region is CASSPRVGHLYEQYF. DNA for the CDR3: TGTGCCAGCAGCCCAAGAGTGGGACACCTCTACGAGCAGTACTTC. Based on the CDR3 plus reference TRBV11-2 and TRBJ2-7, the full variable domain is EAGVAQSPRYKIIEKRQSVAFWCNPISGHATLYWYQQILGQGPKLLIQFQNNGVVDDSQLPKDRFSAERLKGVDSTLKIQPAKLEDSAVYLCASSPRVGHLYEQYFGPGTRLTVT.

This clonotype was found many times. The V and J genes are TRBV9 and TRBJ1-6; D remains unclear. The ends were cut back, 0 bases at V and 5 bases at J, with 3 bases in the middle. Germline V gene data show CDR1 as SGDLS and CDR2 as YYNGEE. This CDR3 spans 13 amino acids. The DNA for the CDR3 is TGTGCCAGCAGCGTAGGCCATAATTCACCCCTCCACTTT. Translated: CASSVGHNSPLHF.

This clonotype was counted at least ten times. The chain uses TRBV6-5 and TRBJ1-6; D possibly corresponds to TRBD1 (6 bases). CDR1 and CDR2 from the germline V gene are MNHEY and SVGAGI. The CDR3 length is 16 residues. Deletions cut 5 bases from V and 7 bases from J, with 18 bases between. The CDR3 region is CASSQLQGLRNSPLHF. Written as DNA, the CDR3 is TGTGCCAGCAGTCAGCTACAGGGCCTGCGAAATTCACCCCTCCACTTT.

This clonotype was picked up many times. V is TRBV28 and J is TRBJ1-1; D ambiguous. Trimming removed 3 bases at V and 4 bases at J, with 6 bases between. There are 12 residues in the CDR3. Germline V gives CDR1 MDHEN, CDR2 SYDVKM. For the CDR3, the DNA is TGTGCCAGCAGTTTTTGGGGCACTGAAGCTTTCTTT. Translating gives CASSFWGTEAFF.

This clonotype was seen at least ten times. The chain links TRBV6-5 to TRBJ1-5, with D unclear. There are 14 residues in the CDR3. Germline V gives CDR1 MNHEY, CDR2 SVGAGI. Trimming took 2 bases from V and 3 from J, leaving 8 bases between them. The CDR3 loop is CASSYDGFNQPQHF. The CDR3 bases are TGTGCCAGCAGTTACGACGGTTTCAATCAGCCCCAGCATTTT.

This clonotype was detected ten times or more. The junction and the germline gene differ at one end; a read error may be behind it. V usage is TRBV7-9 and J usage is TRBJ1-1; D perhaps matches TRBD1 (6 bases). Per the germline V gene, CDR1 is SEHNR and CDR2 is FQNEAQ (reference sequence). The CDR3 sequence is 15 residues long. CDR3 in DNA: TGTGCCGGCAGCTTAGCGGTCGGGGGCGACACTGAAGCTTTCTTT. This translates into CAGSLAVGGDTEAFF. The full variable domain, rest sourced from reference TRBV7-9 and TRBJ1-1, is DTGVSQNPRHKITKRGQNVTFRCDPISEHNRLYWYRQTLGQGPEFLTYFQNEAQLEKSRLLSDRFSAERPKGSFSTLEIQRTEQGDSAMYLCAGSLAVGGDTEAFFGQGTRLTVV.

This clonotype was seen many times. The chain has TRBV29-1 and TRBJ1-5, with D perhaps matching TRBD1 (6 bases). V dropped 6 bases and J dropped 0 bases, with 9 bases sitting between them. CDR3 length equals 13 residues. The V gene's germline CDR1 is SQVTM and CDR2 ANQGSEA. CDR3 nucleotide sequence: TGCAGCGTGAGACAGGATAGCAATCAGCCCCAGCATTTT. Translating gives CSVRQDSNQPQHF.

This clonotype was detected ten times or more. The chain links TRBV18 to TRBJ2-3; maybe TRBD2 (6 bases). The CDR3 extends over 15 amino acids. Germline V gene data show CDR1 as KGHSH and CDR2 as LQKENI. V lost 5 bases and J lost 0, with 12 bases in between. The CDR3 coding sequence is TGTGCCAGCTCAACCGGGACTTCTAGCACAGATACGCAGTATTTT. It encodes CASSTGTSSTDTQYF.

In this sample, this clonotype turned up many times. This rearrangement joins TRBV3-1 to TRBJ1-3; 7 bases fit TRBD1. The trim removed 2 bases at V and 3 bases at J, leaving 1 base unmatched. The CDR3 is 14 amino acids. CDR1 and CDR2 (germline): LGHDT, YNNKEL (reference sequence). For the CDR3, the DNA is TGTGCCAGCAGCCAATGGACAGGTGGAAACACCATATATTTT. Encoded protein: CASSQWTGGNTIYF. Supplemented by reference TRBV3-1 and TRBJ1-3, the full variable domain reads DTAVSQTPKYLVTQMGNDKSIKCEQNLGHDTMYWYKQDSKKFLKIMFSYNNKELIINETVPNRFSPKSPDKAHLNLHINSLELGDSAVYFCASSQWTGGNTIYFGEGSWLTVV.

The V gene is TRBV7-2, the J gene TRBJ2-5; maybe TRBD2 (7 bases). The CDR3 is 16 residues long. V lost 2 bases to trimming and J lost 4 bases, with 17 bases between them. Per the germline V gene, CDR1 is SGHTA and CDR2 is FQGNSA. CDR3 coding DNA: TGTGCCAGCAGCTTATTAGTGGGGGGGCCCGGAGAGACCCAGTACTTC. Protein: CASSLLVGGPGETQYF.

This clonotype has at least ten counts. J is TRBJ2-4 and V is TRBV30; a possible D gene is TRBD1 (6 bases). The germline V and J ends were trimmed by 0 bases and 0 bases, with 15 bases remaining between them. The length of the CDR3 is 17 residues. Germline V lookup: CDR1 GTSNPN, CDR2 SVGIG (reference sequence). The DNA of the CDR3 is TGTGCCTGGAGTGTACCCGGACAGCCGCTAGCCAAAAACATTCAGTACTTC. Translated, it gives CAWSVPGQPLAKNIQYF.

By proportion, this clonotype is medium-sized (0.01 to 0.1%). The chain uses TRBV6-2 or TRBV6-3 and TRBJ2-6; D remains unclear. Trimming cost V 6 bases and J 0 bases, with 6 bases left between them. The CDR3 totals 14 residues. Looked up from germline, CDR1 is MNHEY and CDR2 is SVGEGT. CDR3 region: CASSLSSGANVLTF. The CDR3 nucleotides are TGTGCCAGCAGCCTGAGCTCTGGGGCCAACGTCCTGACTTTC.

This clonotype has more than one count but fewer than ten. The chain couples TRBV5-4 to TRBJ2-3; no clear D. Germline V gene lookup returns CDR1 SGHNT and CDR2 YYREEE (reference sequence). V was shortened by 2 bases and J by 0 bases, with 13 bases between the two germline ends. There are 16 residues in the CDR3. The DNA of the CDR3 is TGTGCCAGCAGCTTCTTTCGGGTCTCTAGCACAGATACGCAGTATTTT. Translating it yields CASSFFRVSSTDTQYF.

This clonotype was seen at least ten times. The chain couples TRBV5-1 to TRBJ2-1, with unresolved D. Trimming pared 1 base from V and 3 bases from J, leaving 8 bases between. CDR1 SGHRS and CDR2 YFSETQ come from the germline V gene. There are 14 residues in the CDR3. The CDR3 region has the DNA TGCGCCAGCAGCTTGATTCAGGACTACAATGAGCAGTTCTTC. Encoded protein: CASSLIQDYNEQFF.

This clonotype has a count of ten or more. The chain employs TRBV12-3 or TRBV12-4 and TRBJ1-1, with D possibly matching TRBD1 (6 bases). V dropped 2 bases and J dropped 4 bases, with 17 bases sitting between them. CDR3 length equals 16 residues. In DNA form, the CDR3 reads TGTGCCAGCAGTTTAAGGGCAGGGGCGCAGGGCACTGAAGCTTTCTTT. It codes for CASSLRAGAQGTEAFF.

Many counts were recorded for this clonotype. V is TRBV7-2 and J is TRBJ1-1; no firm D call. V shed 2 bases and J shed 5 bases, with 6 bases lying between them. This CDR3 is 12 amino acids long. The germline V gene encodes CDR1 SGHTA and CDR2 FQGNSA. This CDR3 reads CASSLTRTEAFF. The CDR3 DNA reads TGTGCCAGCAGCTTAACCAGAACTGAAGCTTTCTTT.

This clonotype was observed many times. The rearrangement joins TRBV7-2 to TRBJ2-7, with TRBD1 identical over 8 bases. This CDR3 has 15 residues. Germline CDR1 and CDR2: SGHTA and FQGNSA. V trimming: 2 bases; J trimming: 3 bases; junction bases outside the gene matches: 6. The CDR3 reads CASSLQGTGDYEQYF. Here the CDR3 DNA reads TGTGCCAGCAGCTTACAAGGGACAGGCGACTACGAGCAGTACTTC.

At least ten counts were recorded for this clonotype. The J gene is TRBJ1-5, the V gene TRBV6-5; TRBD1 might be the D (5 bases). CDR1 is MNHEY and CDR2 is SVGAGI in the germline V gene. Deletions cut 3 bases from V and 6 bases from J, with 12 bases between. The CDR3 loop spans 14 amino acids. The CDR3 region is CASSYGAAGQPQHF. CDR3 nucleotides: TGTGCCAGCAGTTATGGGGCAGCGGGTCAGCCCCAGCATTTT.

This clonotype was seen repeatedly, ten times or more. The chain couples TRBV20-1 to TRBJ2-7, with 9 nucleotides matching TRBD1. V shed 6 bases, J shed 4 bases, and the junction held 13 bases outside the gene matches. Looked up from germline, CDR1 is DFQATT and CDR2 is SNEGSKA (reference sequence). CDR3 length: 15 amino acids. Here the CDR3 DNA reads TGCAGTGCATCTTGGGGACAGGGTGCAACTTACGAGCAGTACTTC. As protein: CSASWGQGATYEQYF.

This clonotype has at least ten counts. The genes are TRBV29-1 and TRBJ2-7; D gene unclear. The V gene lost 3 bases and the J gene lost 2 bases, with 5 bases spanning the gap. Germline V CDR1 and CDR2: SQVTM, ANQGSEA. The CDR3 extends over 11 amino acids. CDR3 nucleotide sequence: TGCAGCGTTGATGAAGCCTACGAGCAGTACTTC. Encoded protein: CSVDEAYEQYF.

This clonotype was seen ten or more times. This sequence joins TRBV7-3 and TRBJ2-3; a weak D match, TRBD2 (5 bases). CDR1 is SGHTA and CDR2 is FQGTGA in the germline V gene. The V and J ends lost 4 bases and 2 bases respectively, with 10 bases between them. CDR3 length: 14 residues. DNA of the CDR3: TGTGCCAGCAGCTCGGGGTTCACCACAGATACGCAGTATTTT. This gives the protein CASSSGFTTDTQYF.

This clonotype appeared many times. The chain has TRBV24-1 and TRBJ2-1, with D unresolved. The germline V and J ends were trimmed by 5 bases and 6 bases, with 4 bases remaining between them. This CDR3 spans 11 amino acids. Germline V gene data show CDR1 as KGHDR and CDR2 as SFDVKD. This chain's CDR3 is CATSAVNEQFF. In DNA form, the CDR3 reads TGTGCCACCAGTGCCGTCAATGAGCAGTTCTTC.